The 28 T cell receptor beta chains listed next were all sequenced from one sample in a study of blood T cell repertoires in COVID-19. The repertoire was sequenced with immunoSEQ multiplex PCR; TCRdb's copy has only in-frame clones and lacks some. Of about 50,000 clones listed, approximately 84% are singletons. Sequencing was carried out using peripheral blood. These receptor sequences come from a man between 60 and 75 years old with acute or convalescent COVID-19.

The chain recombines TRBV19 with TRBJ1-2; D is perhaps TRBD1 (5 bases). The V gene lost 7 bases and the J gene lost 2 bases, with 8 bases spanning the gap. This CDR3 comprises 12 residues. Germline CDR1 and CDR2: LNHDA and SQIVND (reference sequence). CDR3 coding DNA: TGTGCCAGTATGCAGGGAAACTATGGCTACACCTTC. Translation: CASMQGNYGYTF.

This chain links TRBV30 with TRBJ1-1, with 8 bases lining up with TRBD1. The CDR3 contains 15 residues. After removal of 4 bases from V and 4 bases from J, the junction contained 11 bases not matched to a gene. Germline V gives CDR1 GTSNPN, CDR2 SVGIG (reference sequence). CDR3 DNA sequence: TGTGCCTGGAAAGGAATAAGACAGGGGCCCACTGAAGCTTTCTTT. Amino acid sequence: CAWKGIRQGPTEAFF.

CDR3 DNA sequence: TGTGCCAGCAGTGGACAGCAAACCTACGAGCAGTACTTC. Residues: CASSGQQTYEQYF. This sequence joins TRBV6-6 and TRBJ2-7; tentatively, D is TRBD1 (6 bases). The CDR3 extends over 13 amino acids. Germline V lookup: CDR1 MNHNY, CDR2 SVGAGI (reference sequence). V lost 5 bases, J lost 2 bases, and 10 bases lay in between.

This rearrangement joins TRBV18 to TRBJ1-1; D might be TRBD1 (6 bases). Per germline, CDR1 KGHSH and CDR2 LQKENI. CDR3 size: 15 residues. V lost 0 bases and J lost 5, with 13 bases in between. The CDR3 DNA follows: TGTGCCAGCTCACCACCTACAGGGTATGTAACTGAAGCTTTCTTT. Protein product: CASSPPTGYVTEAFF.

The genes are TRBV13 and TRBJ2-7; 8 bases map to TRBD2. The CDR3 consists of 14 residues. Per the germline V gene, CDR1 is PRHDT and CDR2 is FYEKMQ (reference sequence). V gave up 0 bases and J gave up 2 bases; unmatched junction bases: 0. The CDR3 region has the DNA TGTGCCAGCAGCTTAGGCGGGGGGGCCTACGAGCAGTACTTC. It encodes CASSLGGGAYEQYF.

The chain combines TRBV7-6 with TRBJ1-2; 10 bases fit TRBD1. CDR1 is SGHVS, CDR2 FNYEAQ, per germline. Trimming at V came to 5 bases and at J to 8 bases, leaving 8 bases not matched to a gene. This CDR3 contains 14 residues. The CDR3 DNA reads TGTGCCAGCAGCCCCGACAGGGGGCTCGAAGGCTACACCTTC. Protein: CASSPDRGLEGYTF.

The chain links TRBV3-1 (or the pseudogene TRBV3-2) to TRBJ1-2; 8 nucleotides line up with TRBD1. The CDR3 runs 16 residues. The V gene end was trimmed by 5 bases and the J gene end by 1 base; junction bases not matched to a gene: 9. Germline CDR1 reads LGHDT; CDR2 reads YNNKEL (reference sequence). CDR3 sequence: CASSKAGTGDNYGYTF. In DNA form, the CDR3 reads TGTGCCAGCAGCAAAGCCGGGACAGGAGATAACTATGGCTACACCTTC.

This clone was counted a single time. The chain employs TRBV6-5 and TRBJ1-1; 9 nucleotides align to TRBD1. The CDR3 has 14 residues. After removal of 10 bases from V and 1 base from J, the junction contained 7 bases not matched to a gene. Germline-derived CDR1 and CDR2 are MNHEY and SVGAGI. CDR3 loop: CATTSGQGNTEAFF. The CDR3 DNA reads TGTGCCACCACCTCGGGACAGGGGAACACTGAAGCTTTCTTT.

The CDR3 protein is CASSYSPPGTSVYTQYF. CDR3 coding DNA: TGTGCCAGCAGTTACTCGCCCCCCGGGACTAGCGTTTATACGCAGTATTTT. The chain carries TRBV6-2 or TRBV6-3 and TRBJ2-3, with TRBD2 matching over 10 bases. The CDR3 has 17 residues. Germline V CDR1 and CDR2: MNHEY, SVGEGT. V shed 0 bases and J 7 bases; nucleotides not matched to a gene: 10.

The sample holds a few counts of this clone. The J gene is TRBJ1-4, the V gene TRBV6-5; TRBD1 aligns across 11 bases. This CDR3 contains 13 residues. Germline CDR1 is MNHEY and CDR2 is SVGAGI. V lost 10 bases to trimming and J lost 7 bases; unmatched junction nucleotides: 5. CDR3 sequence (DNA): TGTGCCATCAGGACAGGGGGCTCTGAAAAACTGTTTTTT. This codes for CAIRTGGSEKLFF.

The J gene is TRBJ1-1, the V gene TRBV19, with unresolved D. Germline values: CDR1 LNHDA, CDR2 SQIVND (reference sequence). Trimming shortened V by 0 bases and J by 2 bases, and 10 bases separated the two germline ends. This CDR3 has 15 residues. CDR3 amino acids: CASSIDPGGNTEAFF. The CDR3 coding sequence is TGTGCCAGTAGTATAGATCCGGGTGGAAACACTGAAGCTTTCTTT.

The chain joins TRBV30 to TRBJ1-2; TRBD1 might be the D (6 bases). V was trimmed by 3 bases and J by 7 bases, leaving 12 bases between them. Germline-derived CDR1 and CDR2 are GTSNPN and SVGIG (reference sequence). CDR3 length: 12 residues. The CDR3 DNA is TGTGCCTGGAGCTCAACAGGGTTTGGCTACACCTTC. Residues: CAWSSTGFGYTF.

J is TRBJ2-1 and V is TRBV7-3; 10 bases match TRBD2. This CDR3 contains 15 residues. V gave up 5 bases and J gave up 4 bases; unmatched junction bases: 5. Germline lookup yields CDR1 SGHTA and CDR2 FQGTGA. CDR3 bases: TGTGCCAGCAGCCCCAGCGGGGGGGGATACAATGAGCAGTTCTTC. Protein sequence: CASSPSGGGYNEQFF.

The chain joins TRBV15 to TRBJ1-1, with a possible D match to TRBD1 (5 bases). CDR3 length equals 15 residues. Germline V gene data show CDR1 as LNHNV and CDR2 as YYDKDF (reference sequence). V was shortened by 0 bases and J by 1 base, with 9 bases between the two germline ends. For the CDR3, the DNA is TGTGCCACCAGCAGAGATCGGGGGTGGAACACTGAAGCTTTCTTT. Protein sequence: CATSRDRGWNTEAFF.

The chain uses TRBV5-4 and TRBJ1-5; TRBD1 aligns across 7 bases. From germline, CDR1 is SGHNT and CDR2 YYREEE (reference sequence). The CDR3 is 15 residues long. The V and J ends lost 5 bases and 0 bases, in that order; junction bases with no gene match: 5. For the CDR3, the DNA is TGTGCCAGCAGGCCACAGGGGACTAGCAATCAGCCCCAGCATTTT. This gives the protein CASRPQGTSNQPQHF.

The chain links TRBV2 to TRBJ2-7, with TRBD2 matching over 7 bases. Per the germline V gene, CDR1 is SNHLY and CDR2 is FYNNEI. With 1 base clipped from V and 2 bases from J, the junction kept 5 bases outside the gene matches. This CDR3 spans 15 amino acids. CDR3 amino acids: CASSEGGGRTYEQYF. CDR3 nucleotide sequence: TGTGCCAGCAGTGAAGGGGGGGGGAGGACCTACGAGCAGTACTTC.

The chain uses TRBV2 and TRBJ1-5; 7 bases match TRBD1. The germline gives CDR1 SNHLY, CDR2 FYNNEI. The CDR3 length is 15 residues. The V segment lost 4 bases and the J segment 4 bases; nucleotides outside the gene matches: 7. The CDR3 sequence: CASSAPTGYNQPQHF. The CDR3 nucleotides are TGTGCCAGCAGTGCCCCGACAGGGTATAATCAGCCCCAGCATTTT.

The V call is TRBV7-2, the J call TRBJ1-5; 10 bases map to TRBD1. The length of the CDR3 is 15 residues. Germline V gene data show CDR1 as SGHTA and CDR2 as FQGNSA. V lost 5 bases, J lost 5 bases, and 6 bases stayed unmatched. DNA for the CDR3: TGTGCCAGCAGCACCGGACAGGGGGGCGATCAGCCCCAGCATTTT. This encodes CASSTGQGGDQPQHF. Variable domain in full (rest from reference TRBV7-2 and TRBJ1-5): GAGVSQSPSNKVTEKGKDVELRCDPISGHTALYWYRQSLGQGLEFLIYFQGNSAPDKSGLPSDRFSAERTGGSVSTLTIQRTQQEDSAVYLCASSTGQGGDQPQHFGDGTRLSIL.

The rearrangement uses TRBV7-2 and TRBJ2-5, with 9 positions matching TRBD1. Losses at the gene ends were 3 bases for V and 2 bases for J; bases not matched to a gene: 4. Germline V gene lookup returns CDR1 SGHTA and CDR2 FQGNSA. The CDR3 has 15 amino acids. The CDR3 DNA reads as TGTGCCAGCAGCTTCGGACAGGGGAAGCAAGAGACCCAGTACTTC. Its translation is CASSFGQGKQETQYF.

The chain couples TRBV4-1 to TRBJ1-4, with D perhaps TRBD1 (6 bases). Trimming took 7 bases from V and 8 from J, leaving 14 bases between them. Per the germline V gene, CDR1 is MGHRA and CDR2 is YSYEKL. This CDR3 region has 13 residues. DNA for the CDR3: TGCGCCAGCACACCGGGGGGCAGGGAAAAACTGTTTTTT. Encoded protein: CASTPGGREKLFF.

The chain is built from TRBV28 and TRBJ1-1; TRBD1 is a possible D gene (6 bases). Germline lookup yields CDR1 MDHEN and CDR2 SYDVKM. Trimming pared 2 bases from V and 4 bases from J, leaving 8 bases between. CDR3 length: 13 amino acids. As DNA, the CDR3 is TGTGCCAGCAGTTTAAGCAGGGGCACTGAAGCTTTCTTT. It specifies CASSLSRGTEAFF. Full variable domain (outside the CDR3, taken from reference TRBV28 and TRBJ1-1): DVKVTQSSRYLVKRTGEKVFLECVQDMDHENMFWYRQDPGLGLRLIYFSYDVKMKEKGDIPEGYSVSREKKERFSLILESASTNQTSMYLCASSLSRGTEAFFGQGTRLTVV.

The chain carries TRBV5-1 and TRBJ2-1, with D possibly TRBD2 on 5 matching bases. Trimming cost V 0 bases and J 6 bases, with 7 bases left between them. Germline V gene data show CDR1 as SGHRS and CDR2 as YFSETQ. There are 13 residues in the CDR3. CDR3 amino acids: CASSLDSGNEQFF. The CDR3, as DNA: TGCGCCAGCAGCTTGGACAGCGGCAATGAGCAGTTCTTC. Filled out from reference TRBV5-1 and TRBJ2-1, the complete variable domain reads KAGVTQTPRYLIKTRGQQVTLSCSPISGHRSVSWYQQTPGQGLQFLFEYFSETQRNKGNFPGRFSGRQFSNSRSEMNVSTLELGDSALYLCASSLDSGNEQFFGPGTRLTVL.

The rearrangement joins TRBV4-1 to TRBJ2-1; D may be TRBD1 (6 bases). The CDR3 length is 13 residues. Germline-derived CDR1 and CDR2 are MGHRA and YSYEKL. Trimming cost V 3 bases and J 8 bases, with 11 bases left between them. CDR3 in amino acids: CASSHNRDDEQFF. CDR3 nucleotides: TGCGCCAGCAGCCATAACAGGGACGATGAGCAGTTCTTC.

This sequence joins TRBV4-3 and TRBJ2-7; possibly TRBD1 for D (5 bases). CDR3 size: 14 residues. Germline V gene data show CDR1 as LGHNA and CDR2 as YSLEER. Trimming shortened V by 1 base and J by 4 bases, and 11 bases separated the two germline ends. The CDR3 sequence is CASSQGQGAYEQYF. Written as DNA, the CDR3 is TGCGCCAGCAGCCAAGGGCAGGGCGCTTACGAGCAGTACTTC.

This chain uses TRBV5-4 with TRBJ2-3; TRBD2 matches 10 bases. CDR3 length equals 15 residues. Per germline, CDR1 SGHNT and CDR2 YYREEE (reference sequence). Germline trimming cut 2 bases from V and 2 bases from J; bases unmatched to any gene: 2. CDR3 sequence reads: CASSFTSGDTDTQYF. CDR3 nucleotides: TGTGCCAGCAGCTTTACTAGCGGGGACACAGATACGCAGTATTTT.

A few counts support this clone. The rearrangement links TRBV28 to TRBJ1-5; TRBD1 matches at 9 bases. V trimming: 5 bases; J trimming: 6 bases; junction bases outside the gene matches: 5. The CDR3 sequence is 14 residues long. Germline CDR1 reads MDHEN; CDR2 reads SYDVKM. The CDR3 DNA reads TGTGCCAGCAGTCCACAGGGGGCTAGTCAGCCCCAGCATTTT. Its protein product is CASSPQGASQPQHF.

The chain employs TRBV29-1 and TRBJ2-1; D is perhaps TRBD2 (6 bases). Germline loops: CDR1 SQVTM, CDR2 ANQGSEA. The V gene lost 0 bases and the J gene lost 6 bases, with 12 bases spanning the gap. The length of the CDR3 is 14 residues. The CDR3, as DNA: TGCAGCGTTGAAGATCTTCGGAGGGGCAATGAGCAGTTCTTC. Protein: CSVEDLRRGNEQFF.

This clone came up once. The rearrangement links TRBV7-9 to TRBJ1-1, with TRBD1 as a possible D gene (5 bases). CDR1 and CDR2 (germline): SEHNR, FQNEAQ (reference sequence). The CDR3 length is 15 residues. Trimming pared 10 bases from V and 4 bases from J, leaving 22 bases between. The CDR3 nucleotides are TGTGCCATTCTGGGGGAGGGGAGTCGAGGCACTGAAGCTTTCTTT. Translating it yields CAILGEGSRGTEAFF. Supplemented by reference TRBV7-9 and TRBJ1-1, the full variable domain reads DTGVSQNPRHKITKRGQNVTFRCDPISEHNRLYWYRQTLGQGPEFLTYFQNEAQLEKSRLLSDRFSAERPKGSFSTLEIQRTEQGDSAMYLCAILGEGSRGTEAFFGQGTRLTVV.